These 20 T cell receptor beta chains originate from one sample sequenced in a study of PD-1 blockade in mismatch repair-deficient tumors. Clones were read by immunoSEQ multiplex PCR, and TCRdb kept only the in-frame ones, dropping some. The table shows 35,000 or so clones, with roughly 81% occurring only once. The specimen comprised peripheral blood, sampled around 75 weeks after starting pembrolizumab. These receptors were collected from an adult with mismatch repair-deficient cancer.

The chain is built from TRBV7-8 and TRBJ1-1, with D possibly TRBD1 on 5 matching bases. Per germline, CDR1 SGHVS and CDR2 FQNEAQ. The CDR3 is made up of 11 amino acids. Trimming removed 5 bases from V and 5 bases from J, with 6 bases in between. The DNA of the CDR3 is TGTGCCAGCAGCCAGGGAACTGAAGCTTTCTTT. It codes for CASSQGTEAFF.

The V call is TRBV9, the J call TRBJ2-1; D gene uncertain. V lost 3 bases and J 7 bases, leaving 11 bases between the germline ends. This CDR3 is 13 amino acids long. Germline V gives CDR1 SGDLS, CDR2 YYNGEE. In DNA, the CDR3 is TGTGCCAGCAGCGACGACCCGCGGAATGAGCAGTTCTTC. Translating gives CASSDDPRNEQFF. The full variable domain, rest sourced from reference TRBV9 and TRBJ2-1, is DSGVTQTPKHLITATGQRVTLRCSPRSGDLSVYWYQQSLDQGLQFLIQYYNGEERAKGNILERFSAQQFPDLHSELNLSSLELGDSALYFCASSDDPRNEQFFGPGTRLTVL.

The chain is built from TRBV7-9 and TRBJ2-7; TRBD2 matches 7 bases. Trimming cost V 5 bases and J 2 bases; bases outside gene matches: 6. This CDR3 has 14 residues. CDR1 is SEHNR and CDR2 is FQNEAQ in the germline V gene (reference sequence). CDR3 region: CASSPREVPYEQYF. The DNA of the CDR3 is TGTGCCAGCAGCCCCCGGGAGGTACCCTACGAGCAGTACTTC.

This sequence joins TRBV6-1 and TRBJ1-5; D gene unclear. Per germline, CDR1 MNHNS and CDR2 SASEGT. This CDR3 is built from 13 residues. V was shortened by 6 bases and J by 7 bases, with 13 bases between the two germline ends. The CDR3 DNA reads TGTGCCAGCAGCCCAGAGCAAGGGCAGCCCCAGCATTTT. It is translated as CASSPEQGQPQHF.

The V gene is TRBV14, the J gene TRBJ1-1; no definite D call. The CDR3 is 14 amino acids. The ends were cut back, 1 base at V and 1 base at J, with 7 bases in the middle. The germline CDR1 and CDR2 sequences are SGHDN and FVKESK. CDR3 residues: CASSQVTGNTEAFF. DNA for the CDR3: TGTGCCAGCAGCCAAGTTACGGGGAACACTGAAGCTTTCTTT.

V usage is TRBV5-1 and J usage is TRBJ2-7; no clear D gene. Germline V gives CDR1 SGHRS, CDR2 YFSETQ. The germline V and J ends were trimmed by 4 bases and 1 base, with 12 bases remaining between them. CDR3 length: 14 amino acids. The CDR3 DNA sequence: TGCGCCAGCAGCCCCTCACAGAGTTCCTACGAGCAGTACTTC. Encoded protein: CASSPSQSSYEQYF.

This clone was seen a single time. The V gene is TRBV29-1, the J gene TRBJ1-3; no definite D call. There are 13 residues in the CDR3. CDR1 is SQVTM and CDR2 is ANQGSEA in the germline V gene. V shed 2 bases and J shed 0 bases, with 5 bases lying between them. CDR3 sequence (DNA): TGCAGCGTTGAACTAACCTCTGGAAACACCATATATTTT. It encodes CSVELTSGNTIYF. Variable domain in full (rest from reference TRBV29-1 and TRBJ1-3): SAVISQKPSRDICQRGTSLTIQCQVDSQVTMMFWYRQQPGQSLTLIATANQGSEATYESGFVIDKFPISRPNLTFSTLTVSNMSPEDSSIYLCSVELTSGNTIYFGEGSWLTVV.

CDR3 amino acids: CASSLSGTGIHEQYF. CDR3 sequence (DNA): TGTGCCAGCAGCCTCTCCGGGACAGGGATCCACGAGCAGTACTTC. The rearrangement uses TRBV11-2 and TRBJ2-7; 9 positions match TRBD1. Germline loops: CDR1 SGHAT, CDR2 FQNNGV. The V and J ends lost 5 bases and 5 bases, in that order; junction bases with no gene match: 10. CDR3 length: 15 residues.

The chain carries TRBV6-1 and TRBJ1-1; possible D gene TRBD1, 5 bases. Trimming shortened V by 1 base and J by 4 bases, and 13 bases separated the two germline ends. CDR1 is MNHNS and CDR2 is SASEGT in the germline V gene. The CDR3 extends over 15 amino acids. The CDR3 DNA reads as TGTGCCAGCAGTGAAGTGGGGGGTGACGGCACTGAAGCTTTCTTT. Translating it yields CASSEVGGDGTEAFF.

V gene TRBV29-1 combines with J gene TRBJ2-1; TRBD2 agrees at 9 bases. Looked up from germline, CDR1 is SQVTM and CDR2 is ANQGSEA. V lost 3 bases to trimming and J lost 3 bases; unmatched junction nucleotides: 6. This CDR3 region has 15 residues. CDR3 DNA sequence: TGCAGCGTTGACCGAGCGGGAGGACTCTACAATGAGCAGTTCTTC. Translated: CSVDRAGGLYNEQFF.

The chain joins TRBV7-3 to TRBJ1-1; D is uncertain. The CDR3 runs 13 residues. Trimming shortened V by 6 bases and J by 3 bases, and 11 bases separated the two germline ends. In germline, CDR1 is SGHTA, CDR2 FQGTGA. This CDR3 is CASSLFKDTEAFF. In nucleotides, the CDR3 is TGTGCCAGCAGTCTCTTCAAGGACACTGAAGCTTTCTTT.

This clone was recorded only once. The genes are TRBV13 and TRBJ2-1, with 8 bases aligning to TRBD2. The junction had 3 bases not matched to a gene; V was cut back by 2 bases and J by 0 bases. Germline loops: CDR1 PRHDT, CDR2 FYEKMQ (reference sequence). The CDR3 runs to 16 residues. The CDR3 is CASSLISGSSYNEQFF. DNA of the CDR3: TGTGCCAGCAGCTTAATCAGCGGGAGCTCCTACAATGAGCAGTTCTTC.

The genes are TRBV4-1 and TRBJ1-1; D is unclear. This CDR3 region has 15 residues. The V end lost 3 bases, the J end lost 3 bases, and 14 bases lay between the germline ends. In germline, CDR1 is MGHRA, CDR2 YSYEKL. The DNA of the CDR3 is TGCGCCAGCAGCCACCCCCGGAGGGTCGACACTGAAGCTTTCTTT. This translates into CASSHPRRVDTEAFF.

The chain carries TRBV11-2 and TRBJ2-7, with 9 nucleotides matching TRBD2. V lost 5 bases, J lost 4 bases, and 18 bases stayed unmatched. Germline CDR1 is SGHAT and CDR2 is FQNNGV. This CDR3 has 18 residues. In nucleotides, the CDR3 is TGTGCCAGCAGCCCTATTCAGCGGGGGGCGGGGCATCGGTACGAGCAGTACTTC. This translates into CASSPIQRGAGHRYEQYF.

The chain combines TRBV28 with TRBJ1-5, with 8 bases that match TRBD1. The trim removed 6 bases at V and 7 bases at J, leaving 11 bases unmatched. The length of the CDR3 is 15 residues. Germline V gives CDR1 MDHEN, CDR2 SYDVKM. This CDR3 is CASSPSRGRGQPQHF. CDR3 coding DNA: TGTGCCAGCAGCCCATCCAGGGGGCGAGGACAGCCCCAGCATTTT. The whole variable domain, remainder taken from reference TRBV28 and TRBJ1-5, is DVKVTQSSRYLVKRTGEKVFLECVQDMDHENMFWYRQDPGLGLRLIYFSYDVKMKEKGDIPEGYSVSREKKERFSLILESASTNQTSMYLCASSPSRGRGQPQHFGDGTRLSIL.

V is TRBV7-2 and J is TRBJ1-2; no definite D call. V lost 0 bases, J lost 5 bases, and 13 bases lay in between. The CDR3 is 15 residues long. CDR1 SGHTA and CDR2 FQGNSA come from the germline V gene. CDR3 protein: CASSLAPSTEYGYTF. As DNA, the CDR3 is TGTGCCAGCAGCTTAGCCCCCAGCACGGAGTATGGCTACACCTTC. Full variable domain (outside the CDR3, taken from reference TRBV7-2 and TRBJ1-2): GAGVSQSPSNKVTEKGKDVELRCDPISGHTALYWYRQSLGQGLEFLIYFQGNSAPDKSGLPSDRFSAERTGGSVSTLTIQRTQQEDSAVYLCASSLAPSTEYGYTFGSGTRLTVV.

This CDR3 reads CAWSATGVGYTF. The CDR3 coding sequence is TGTGCCTGGAGTGCTACAGGGGTCGGCTACACCTTC. V gene TRBV30 combines with J gene TRBJ1-2; 7 nucleotides agree with TRBD1. The V segment lost 1 base and the J segment 8 bases; nucleotides outside the gene matches: 4. The germline gives CDR1 GTSNPN, CDR2 SVGIG (reference sequence). CDR3 size: 12 residues.

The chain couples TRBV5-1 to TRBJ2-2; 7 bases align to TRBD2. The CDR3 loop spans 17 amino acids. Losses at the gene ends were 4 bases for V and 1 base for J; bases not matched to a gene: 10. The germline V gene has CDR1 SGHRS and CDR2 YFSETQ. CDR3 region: CASSAPRTRENTGELFF. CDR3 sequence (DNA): TGCGCCAGCAGCGCCCCTAGGACTAGGGAGAACACCGGGGAGCTGTTTTTT.

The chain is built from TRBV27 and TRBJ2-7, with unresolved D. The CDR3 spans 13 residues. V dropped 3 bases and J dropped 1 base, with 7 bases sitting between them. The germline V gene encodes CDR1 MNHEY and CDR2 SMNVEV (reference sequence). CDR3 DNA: TGTGCCAGCAGTTTCGGCCGTTCCTACGAGCAGTACTTC. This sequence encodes CASSFGRSYEQYF.

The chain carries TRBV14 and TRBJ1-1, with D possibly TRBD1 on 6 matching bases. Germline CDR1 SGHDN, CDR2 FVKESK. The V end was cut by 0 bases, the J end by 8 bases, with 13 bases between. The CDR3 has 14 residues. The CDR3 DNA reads TGTGCCAGCAGCCAAGATGTAAGAGGGACAGAAGCTTTCTTT. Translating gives CASSQDVRGTEAFF.